One sample yielded the 27 T cell receptor beta chains listed below, sequenced in a study of CD8+ T cells in alopecia areata (dated by TCRdb to about 2018). Library preparation was by the immunoSEQ multiplex PCR assay. To provide template for TCR sequencing, every sample had RNA extracted and reverse transcribed into cDNA. Entries here come from immuneACCESS through TCRdb and include only in-frame sequences with V and J called. Some clones fail to appear in such tables; in the studies checked, an unresolved V gene covers under half of the shortfall, and the cause of the remainder is unknown. This sample was tabulated with 250,000 or so clones, among which there are no singletons. The ten largest clones capture less than 1.5% of the sample. Cells from pooled mouse cutaneous lymph nodes were stained for CD4, CD8alpha, NKG2D, NKG2ACE and other markers and then sorted on a BD Influx. The sequenced sample consisted of CD4+ T cells sorted from a lymph node. The receptors originated from a C3H/HeJ mouse with alopecia areata. With respect to MHC, this strain carries the haplotype H2-k.

In the case of this clone: All gene names here are mouse names. Read data end 4 residues before the CDR3 end; the end is taken from the germline J gene. This rearrangement joins TRBV14 to TRBJ2-3; a possible D gene is TRBD1 (6 bases). Between the trimmed V and J ends, which lost 4 bases and 3 bases, there was a span of 9 bases. Germline V gives CDR1 SGHDT, CDR2 FRDEAV. The CDR3 spans 13 residues. The sequenced part of the CDR3 DNA is TGTGCCAGCAGTCAAGGGGGAGCAGAA. It translates to CASSQGGAE. The CDR3, in full, reads CASSQGGAETLYF.

To note about this clone: All gene names here are mouse names. The CDR3 end falls 4 residues outside the read, so it is completed with the germline J gene. Distinct nucleotide sequences in the sample also encode this CDR3. This chain connects TRBV19 to TRBJ1-2; 9 bases match TRBD1. CDR1 and CDR2 from the germline V gene are FNHDT and SITEND (reference sequence). This CDR3 is 13 amino acids long. The J segment lost 2 bases and the V segment lost 7 bases, leaving 3 bases of the junction unmatched. The CDR3 is CASSGTGNSDYTF. The part of the CDR3 DNA that was read is TGTGCCAGCTCCGGGACAGGGAACTCC.

This clone was detected only a few times. These gene names are mouse names. The CDR3 here is CAWRGGDWGTGQLYF. The sequenced CDR3 bases are TGTGCCTGGAGGGGCGGGGACTGGGGCACCGGG. This rearrangement joins TRBV31 to TRBJ2-2; TRBD2 agrees at 10 bases. The CDR3 goes on 4 residues after the read ends, and that part is filled in from the germline J gene. Germline lookup yields CDR1 GKSSPN and CDR2 SITVG. V lost 3 bases, J lost 4 bases, and 5 bases stayed unmatched. The CDR3 has 15 residues. The full variable domain, in which reference TRBV31 and TRBJ2-2 provide the parts outside the CDR3, is AQTIHQWPVAEIKAVGSPLSLGCTIKGKSSPNLYWYWQATGGTLQQLFYSITVGQVESVVQLNLSASRPKDDQFILSTEKLLLSHSGFYLCAWRGGDWGTGQLYFGEGSKLTVL.

This clone was found a few times. All gene names here are mouse names. The CDR3 end falls 4 residues outside the read, so it is completed with the germline J gene. The sample contains more than one DNA sequence encoding this CDR3. The chain carries TRBV5 and TRBJ1-1, with a weak D call TRBD1 (6 bases). The V gene lost 4 bases and the J gene lost 0 bases, with 9 bases spanning the gap. This CDR3 comprises 14 residues. Per the germline V gene, CDR1 is LGHNA and CDR2 is YNLKQL (reference sequence). The chain's CDR3 is CASSPQGANTEVFF. Partial CDR3 DNA: TGTGCCAGCAGCCCACAGGGTGCAAACACA.

Worth noting for this clone: The genes and germline here are from mouse. The CDR3 end falls 4 residues outside the read, so it is completed with the germline J gene. Other DNA sequences in this sample translate to the same CDR3. This sequence joins TRBV19 and TRBJ2-3, with 10 positions matching TRBD2. Germline CDR1 FNHDT, CDR2 SITEND (reference sequence). Trimming removed 3 bases from V and 0 bases from J; junction bases left unmatched: 1. The CDR3 runs 15 residues. Partial CDR3 DNA: TGTGCCAGCAGTAGGGACTGGGGAAGTGCAGAA. This codes for CASSRDWGSAE. The complete CDR3 sequence is CASSRDWGSAETLYF.

In regard to this clone: The genes are named according to mouse. From the germline J gene comes the end of the CDR3, since the read stops 4 residues before it. J is TRBJ2-7 and V is TRBV1; TRBD2 matches at 11 bases. The CDR3 contains 17 residues. The trim removed 3 bases at V and 0 bases at J, leaving 7 bases unmatched. Looked up from germline, CDR1 is NSQYPW and CDR2 is LRSPGD (reference sequence). The sequenced CDR3 bases are TGCACCTGCAGTGCGAGACTGGGGGGGAGGAGCTCCTAT. It codes for CTCSARLGGRSSY. The CDR3 in its entirety is CTCSARLGGRSSYEQYF.

In its sample, this clone was seen a few times. The genes are named according to mouse. The CDR3: CASSSTGTGGYEQYF. CDR3 DNA, as far as it was read: TGTGCCAGCAGCAGTACCGGGACTGGGGGCTAT. The genes are TRBV19 and TRBJ2-7; 11 bases align to TRBD2. The sequence runs out 4 residues before the end of the CDR3; the remainder is reconstructed from the germline J gene. In germline, CDR1 is FNHDT, CDR2 SITEND (reference sequence). Losses at the gene ends were 5 bases for V and 3 bases for J; bases not matched to a gene: 7. This CDR3 contains 15 residues.

The sample holds a few counts of this clone. Gene names refer to mouse genes. The CDR3 bases that were read are TGTGCCAGCAGTGATCCCCAGGGAGGTGCAGAA. Translation gives CASSDPQGGAE. The CDR3, in full, reads CASSDPQGGAETLYF. The rearrangement uses TRBV13-1 and TRBJ2-3; a possible D gene is TRBD1 (5 bases). Read data end 4 residues before the CDR3 end; the end is taken from the germline J gene. Germline CDR1 and CDR2: NSHNY and SYGAGN. The CDR3 contains 15 residues. Trimming removed 1 base at V and 1 base at J, with 10 bases between.

This clone was found a few times. The listed genes are named as in mouse. The sequenced fragment ends 4 residues before the CDR3 boundary, so the rest is inferred from the germline J gene. V gene TRBV5 combines with J gene TRBJ2-5, with 8 bases lining up with TRBD2. CDR1 and CDR2 from the germline V gene are LGHNA and YNLKQL (reference sequence). V lost 4 bases and J lost 3; bases outside the gene matches: 3. The CDR3 length is 14 residues. The CDR3 bases that were read are TGTGCCAGCAGCCCCTGGACTGGGCAAGAC. Amino acids: CASSPWTGQD. In full, the CDR3 reads CASSPWTGQDTQYF.

Of note for this clone: Each gene name is a mouse one. The DNA ends 4 residues before the CDR3 does, and the rest of the CDR3 is filled in from the germline J gene. The same CDR3 can be traced to other DNA sequences in this sample. The V gene is TRBV13-1, the J gene TRBJ2-7; 10 bases agree with TRBD2. Germline CDR1 and CDR2: NSHNY and SYGAGN. This CDR3 comprises 14 residues. The ends lost 2 bases at V and 3 bases at J; junction bases unmatched: 2. The sequenced part of the CDR3 DNA is TGTGCCAGCAGTGACCGGGACTGGGGCTAT. Residues: CASSDRDWGY. The full CDR3 is CASSDRDWGYEQYF.

This clone has at least ten counts. The germline and genes are mouse ones. The observed sequence ends 4 residues before the CDR3 terminus, with the missing tail filled in from the germline J gene. The sample holds other DNA sequences that translate to the same CDR3. V gene TRBV13-1 combines with J gene TRBJ2-2; no reliable D call. The length of the CDR3 is 14 residues. Looked up from germline, CDR1 is NSHNY and CDR2 is SYGAGN. V shed 1 base and J shed 0 bases, with 4 bases lying between them. CDR3 DNA (partial): TGTGCCAGCAGTGATCCCACAAACACCGGG. Amino acids: CASSDPTNTG. The CDR3, in full, reads CASSDPTNTGQLYF.

Comments on this clone: The gene names given are mouse names. CDR3 bases read: TGTGCCAGCAGTATTGGTCCAAACACCGGG. This translates into CASSIGPNTG. The whole CDR3 reads CASSIGPNTGQLYF. The V call is TRBV19, the J call TRBJ2-2; no clear D. The read terminates 4 residues before the CDR3 end, so the remaining end is supplied by the germline J gene. V lost 2 bases and J 0 bases, leaving 5 bases between the germline ends. CDR3 length equals 14 residues. Germline V CDR1 and CDR2: FNHDT, SITEND (reference sequence).

To note about this clone: The genes and germline here are from mouse. From the germline J gene comes the end of the CDR3, since the read stops 4 residues before it. The chain is built from TRBV29 and TRBJ2-4, with 7 bases fitting TRBD2. Per germline, CDR1 MSHET and CDR2 SYDVDS. CDR3 size: 13 residues. Incomplete CDR3 DNA: TGTGCTAGCAGCTTAGACTGGGAAAAC. Its protein product is CASSLDWEN. The complete CDR3 protein is CASSLDWENTLYF.

In this sample, this clone turned up a few times. Gene and germline names: mouse. The CDR3 extends 4 residues past the end of the read, so its final part is completed from the germline J gene. V usage is TRBV13-1 and J usage is TRBJ2-3, with 8 bases identical to TRBD2. Unmatched junction bases numbered 6, after V lost 3 bases and J lost 0 bases. The CDR3 extends over 16 amino acids. Germline CDR1 and CDR2: NSHNY and SYGAGN. The sequenced CDR3 bases are TGTGCCAGCAGTGCCCGGACTGGGAATAGTGCAGAA. This codes for CASSARTGNSAE. The entire CDR3 protein reads CASSARTGNSAETLYF.

As to this clone: Gene names denote mouse genes. The CDR3 end falls 3 residues outside the read, so it is completed with the germline J gene. The same CDR3 also results from other DNA sequences found in this sample. The chain joins TRBV13-2 to TRBJ1-6; tentatively, D is TRBD1 (5 bases). TRBJ1-6 is treated as an ORF (open reading frame) with a function not yet certain. V was pared by 0 bases and J by 3 bases, with 10 bases between. This CDR3 comprises 16 residues. The germline V gene has CDR1 NNHNN and CDR2 SYGAGS (reference sequence). The CDR3: CASGDGGGGYNSPLYF. CDR3 bases read: TGTGCCAGCGGTGATGGTGGGGGGGGCTATAATTCGCCC.

This clone has at least ten counts. Gene names are the mouse ones. The read is 4 residues too short to cover the CDR3 end, so that end is filled in from the germline J gene. This chain joins TRBV13-1 and TRBJ1-1; a possible D gene is TRBD1 (5 bases). This CDR3 region has 15 residues. Trimming pared 0 bases from V and 4 bases from J, leaving 13 bases between. The germline gives CDR1 NSHNY, CDR2 SYGAGN. The sequenced part of the CDR3 DNA is TGTGCCAGCAGTGATGCGGGCAGGGCGATCACA. Residues: CASSDAGRAIT. The complete CDR3 sequence is CASSDAGRAITEVFF.

This clone has a handful of counts. Here the gene names and germline are mouse. Coverage ceases 4 residues before the CDR3 finishes, and the germline J gene fills in the end. This chain joins TRBV1 and TRBJ2-3; D is perhaps TRBD1 (7 bases). V was shortened by 1 base and J by 1 base, with 12 bases between the two germline ends. The CDR3 length is 16 residues. CDR1 NSQYPW and CDR2 LRSPGD come from the germline V gene (reference sequence). The DNA read from the CDR3 is TGCACCTGCAGTGCAGGGAGGGGGCGGGGTGCAGAA. Its translation is CTCSAGRGRGAE. In full, the CDR3 reads CTCSAGRGRGAETLYF.

This clone was seen only a few times. Germline and genes here are mouse. With the read ending 4 residues before the CDR3 end, the germline J gene is used to fill in that end. This chain connects TRBV1 to TRBJ1-2; TRBD1 agrees at 7 bases. Germline V gives CDR1 NSQYPW, CDR2 LRSPGD (reference sequence). Trimming took 1 base from V and 1 from J; bases not matched to a gene: 6. There are 16 residues in the CDR3. This chain's CDR3 is CTCSAARGRGNSDYTF. CDR3 DNA (partial): TGCACCTGCAGTGCAGCCAGGGGGAGGGGAAACTCC.

This clone was counted only a few times. These gene names are mouse names. The CDR3 end is not reached by the read, which stops 4 residues before it; the germline J gene fills it in. The same CDR3 arises from other DNA sequences in this sample as well. The J gene is TRBJ2-7, the V gene TRBV13-1, with D possibly TRBD1 on 5 matching bases. The CDR3 consists of 13 residues. CDR1 and CDR2 from the germline V gene are NSHNY and SYGAGN. The CDR3 loop reads CASSDGRGDEQYF. CDR3 DNA, as far as it was read: TGTGCCAGCAGTGATGGAAGGGGAGAT.

Note on this clone: Germline and genes here are mouse. The read terminates 4 residues before the CDR3 end, so the remaining end is supplied by the germline J gene. The genes are TRBV13-2 and TRBJ2-5, with 10 nucleotides matching TRBD2. This CDR3 region has 14 residues. Trimming at V came to 4 bases and at J to 2 bases, leaving 1 base not matched to a gene. In germline, CDR1 is NNHNN, CDR2 SYGAGS (reference sequence). This CDR3 reads CASGPGGAQDTQYF. The sequenced CDR3 bases are TGTGCCAGCGGTCCTGGGGGGGCCCAAGAC.

This clone was counted between two and nine times. Mouse germline and gene names are used. Sequencing ends 4 residues short of the CDR3 end; the germline J gene provides the rest. The chain has TRBV14 and TRBJ2-3, with TRBD2 identical over 10 bases. Germline CDR1 and CDR2: SGHDT and FRDEAV. The V gene end was trimmed by 1 base and the J gene end by 0 bases; junction bases not matched to a gene: 5. This CDR3 contains 17 residues. The part of the CDR3 DNA that was read is TGTGCCAGCAGTTTCCCTTCTGGGGGGGCTAGTGCAGAA. Protein product: CASSFPSGGASAE. The whole CDR3 protein is CASSFPSGGASAETLYF.

This clone was observed a handful of times. Gene names are mouse gene names. Read sequence stops 4 residues before the CDR3 end, and the germline J gene provides the missing end. V is TRBV13-1 and J is TRBJ1-2; tentative D call: TRBD1 (6 bases). Germline CDR1 reads NSHNY; CDR2 reads SYGAGN. The CDR3 extends over 14 amino acids. The V gene lost 0 bases and the J gene lost 3 bases, with 9 bases spanning the gap. CDR3 amino acids: CASSDAGQDSDYTF. The CDR3 bases that were read are TGTGCCAGCAGTGATGCGGGACAAGACTCC.

Details on this clone: Gene and germline names: mouse. Sequencing ends 4 residues short of the CDR3 end; the germline J gene provides the rest. The gene calls are TRBV5 and TRBJ2-3, with D perhaps matching TRBD2 (5 bases). There are 16 residues in the CDR3. The germline gives CDR1 LGHNA, CDR2 YNLKQL (reference sequence). V was cut by 0 bases and J by 0 bases, with 10 bases left in between. The chain's CDR3 is CASSQDPWTSAETLYF. The CDR3 DNA, read in part, is TGTGCCAGCAGCCAAGATCCCTGGACTAGTGCAGAA.

Concerning this clone itself: Mouse germline and gene names are used. Other DNA sequences from this sample encode an identical CDR3 as well. The sequenced part of the CDR3 DNA is TGTGCCAGCAGCCAGGGTAACTATGCT. Encoded protein: CASSQGNYA. The whole CDR3 is CASSQGNYAEQFF. The chain employs TRBV19 and TRBJ2-1, with D possibly TRBD1 on 5 matching bases. The sequenced fragment ends 4 residues before the CDR3 boundary, so the rest is inferred from the germline J gene. Deletions cut 5 bases from V and 0 bases from J, with 6 bases between. This CDR3 is 13 amino acids long. CDR1 is FNHDT, CDR2 SITEND, per germline (reference sequence).

Only a few counts were recorded for this clone. Genes and germline come from the mouse. The read ends 3 residues early relative to the CDR3; the germline J gene fills the gap. The V call is TRBV19, the J call TRBJ1-6; 7 bases agree with TRBD1. TRBJ1-6 is marked as an open reading frame, function uncertain. CDR3 length equals 15 residues. J gave up 5 bases and V 3 bases, and 5 bases lay outside the gene matches. Germline values: CDR1 FNHDT, CDR2 SITEND (reference sequence). This CDR3 reads CASSTSGQNNSPLYF. The part of the CDR3 DNA that was read is TGTGCCAGCAGTACGTCGGGACAGAATAATTCGCCC.

This clone came up a few times. Genes and germline are mouse. The CDR3 goes on 4 residues after the read ends, and that part is filled in from the germline J gene. The chain couples TRBV14 to TRBJ2-7; D unresolved. The germline CDR1 and CDR2 sequences are SGHDT and FRDEAV. CDR3 size: 12 residues. The CDR3 loop reads CASSLSGYEQYF. CDR3 DNA, as far as it was read: TGTGCCAGCAGTTTAAGTGGGTAT.

This clone was counted ten times or more. All gene names here are mouse names. The read gets to within 4 residues of the CDR3 end, and the germline J gene fills in the rest. The chain links TRBV13-1 to TRBJ2-2; TRBD1 is a possible D gene (6 bases). Germline lookup yields CDR1 NSHNY and CDR2 SYGAGN. V lost 3 bases, J lost 0 bases, and 9 bases lay in between. The CDR3 length is 15 residues. The CDR3 sequence is CASSVDSANTGQLYF. CDR3 DNA (partial): TGTGCCAGCAGTGTGGACAGCGCAAACACCGGG.